The TCR beta chain described here comes from a study of T cells expressing NK-cell markers. Study-wide findings and caveats: These same clonotypes (in several donors) also led the CD3+CD56-NKG2C+ fraction.

Turning to this clonotype: Antigen unknown.

With UMIs, 5'RACE template switching was used to make TCR beta cDNA. From the 5' RACE reads, TCRdb lists one entry per CDR3 protein and no DNA. This sample carries a few hundred thousand distinct CDR3 sequences, with 5.2% going to the ten biggest clones. The CDR3 is 16 amino acids. CDR1 is DFQATT and CDR2 is SNEGSKA in the germline V gene (reference sequence). This chain links TRBV20-1 with TRBJ2-7; TCRdb gives TRBD1 as the D gene, but with no DNA this cannot be confirmed. The source is a man aged 18-69 years in good health. Material for sequencing was blood T cells: a sorted CD56 or NKG2C T cell subset, CD4+ or CD8+ T cells, or bulk PBMC T cells (not recorded which). CDR3 residues: CSARGLLQGASYEQYF.